A selection of T cell receptor beta chains follows, all from one sample in a study of cytomegalovirus exposure and HLA in healthy donors. Some clones are missing from TCRdb's copy, which holds only in-frame ones; the method was immunoSEQ multiplex PCR. Its clone listing holds about 44,000 clones. The sample taken for sequencing was PBMCs. The receptors come from a male donor in good health and CMV-seronegative. Each CDR3 is given with its conserved first and last residue. Fields, in order: V gene, J gene, D gene, CDR3 DNA, CDR3 protein. The D gene is left open where the match is weak.

V gene: TRBV7-9
J gene: TRBJ2-3
D gene: TRBD2
CDR3 DNA: TGTGCCAGCAGCTTAGGGGGACTAAAAAGGGGAGATACGCAGTATTTT
CDR3 protein: CASSLGGLKRGDTQYF

V gene: TRBV5-1
J gene: TRBJ2-7
D gene: TRBD1
CDR3 DNA: TGCGCCAGCAGCCCCGCAGCGTTGACAGGGGGCGAGCAGTACTTC
CDR3 protein: CASSPAALTGGEQYF

V gene: TRBV12-5
J gene: TRBJ2-6
D gene: TRBD1
CDR3 DNA: TGTGCTAGTGGCGGTCCAAAGGTAAGGGACAGGTACTCTGGGGCCAACGTCCTGACTTTC
CDR3 protein: CASGGPKVRDRYSGANVLTF

V gene: TRBV28
J gene: TRBJ1-2
D gene: TRBD1
CDR3 DNA: TGTGCCACCCGACAGGGGACTTTGGGCTACACCTTC
CDR3 protein: CATRQGTLGYTF

V gene: TRBV19
J gene: TRBJ2-7
D gene: -
CDR3 DNA: TGTGCCAGTCGCCAGGACACCTTCTACGAGCAGTACTTC
CDR3 protein: CASRQDTFYEQYF

V gene: TRBV5-1
J gene: TRBJ1-2
D gene: -
CDR3 DNA: TGCGCCAGCAGCTTGGCAGGGATCCCCTATGGCTACACCTTC
CDR3 protein: CASSLAGIPYGYTF

V gene: TRBV6-1
J gene: TRBJ2-3
D gene: -
CDR3 DNA: TGTGCCAGCACACAGGTATACACAGATACGCAGTATTTT
CDR3 protein: CASTQVYTDTQYF

V gene: TRBV19
J gene: TRBJ1-2
D gene: -
CDR3 DNA: TGTGCCAGTAGTAAAGTCGGACCCAGGGTGAACTATGGCTACACCTTC
CDR3 protein: CASSKVGPRVNYGYTF

V gene: TRBV27
J gene: TRBJ2-7
D gene: TRBD2
CDR3 DNA: TGTGCCAGCAGTTTAGCAGCGGGAACCTACTCCTACGAGCAGTACTTC
CDR3 protein: CASSLAAGTYSYEQYF

V gene: TRBV18
J gene: TRBJ2-2
D gene: -
CDR3 DNA: TGTGCCAGCTCACGGGGAGACACCGGGGAGCTGTTTTTT
CDR3 protein: CASSRGDTGELFF

V gene: TRBV5-1
J gene: TRBJ2-3
D gene: TRBD1
CDR3 DNA: TGCGCCAGCAGATGGGACAGGGGCACAGATACGCAGTATTTT
CDR3 protein: CASRWDRGTDTQYF

V gene: TRBV6-1
J gene: TRBJ1-2
D gene: TRBD1
CDR3 DNA: TGTGCCAGCACTGACAGGGGGCTTCGGGGCTACACCTTC
CDR3 protein: CASTDRGLRGYTF

V gene: TRBV6-1
J gene: TRBJ1-2
D gene: -
CDR3 DNA: TGTGCCAGCAGTGAAGAAGCGGGGCAGGCCTATGGCTACACCTTC
CDR3 protein: CASSEEAGQAYGYTF

V gene: TRBV4-2
J gene: TRBJ2-7
D gene: TRBD2
CDR3 DNA: TGTGCCAGCAGCCAAGAGTCTAGCGGGAGGGCTTGGGAGCAGTACTTC
CDR3 protein: CASSQESSGRAWEQYF

V gene: TRBV11-3
J gene: TRBJ2-7
D gene: -
CDR3 DNA: TGTGCCAGCAGCTTATACCCCGCCGGCGAGCAGTACTTC
CDR3 protein: CASSLYPAGEQYF

V gene: TRBV10-1
J gene: TRBJ2-7
D gene: -
CDR3 DNA: TGCGCCAGCAGTTGGACAGTAGGATACGAGCAGTACTTC
CDR3 protein: CASSWTVGYEQYF

V gene: TRBV7-9
J gene: TRBJ2-7
D gene: TRBD2
CDR3 DNA: TGTGCCAGCAGCGGGGGACTAGCGGGAGGAGGATCGAACGAGCAGTACTTC
CDR3 protein: CASSGGLAGGGSNEQYF

V gene: TRBV5-4
J gene: TRBJ2-1
D gene: TRBD2
CDR3 DNA: TGTGCCAGCAGCCAAAGCGGGAGGTTCAATGAGCAGTTCTTC
CDR3 protein: CASSQSGRFNEQFF

V gene: TRBV6-1
J gene: TRBJ2-7
D gene: TRBD1
CDR3 DNA: TGTGCCAGCTCCCGGGACAGGGTTACCTACGAGCAGTACTTC
CDR3 protein: CASSRDRVTYEQYF

V gene: TRBV6-1
J gene: TRBJ1-1
D gene: TRBD1
CDR3 DNA: TGTGCCAGCAGTAATCCAGGGGGAGGCACTGAAGCTTTCTTT
CDR3 protein: CASSNPGGGTEAFF

V gene: TRBV28
J gene: TRBJ2-5
D gene: -
CDR3 DNA: TGTGCCAGCAGTTTAGGCGGGGTGCGCCAAGAGACCCAGTACTTC
CDR3 protein: CASSLGGVRQETQYF

V gene: TRBV30
J gene: TRBJ2-7
D gene: -
CDR3 DNA: TGTGCCTGGAGCACCGGTCCCGAGCAGTACTTC
CDR3 protein: CAWSTGPEQYF

V gene: TRBV5-1
J gene: TRBJ1-6
D gene: TRBD1
CDR3 DNA: TGCGCCAGCAGCTTGGCCGACAGGGACAATTCACCCCTCCACTTT
CDR3 protein: CASSLADRDNSPLHF

V gene: TRBV5-1
J gene: TRBJ2-7
D gene: -
CDR3 DNA: TGCGCCAGCAGCTTGGGCGAAGTAGCCCACGAGCAGTACTTC
CDR3 protein: CASSLGEVAHEQYF

V gene: TRBV7-2
J gene: TRBJ2-7
D gene: -
CDR3 DNA: TGTGCCAGCAGCTTGAACAGGGCGGGCGCCTACGAGCAGTACTTC
CDR3 protein: CASSLNRAGAYEQYF

V gene: TRBV18
J gene: TRBJ1-6
D gene: -
CDR3 DNA: TGTGCCAGCTCAGGGGGGGATAATTCACCCCTCCACTTT
CDR3 protein: CASSGGDNSPLHF

V gene: TRBV6-1
J gene: TRBJ1-2
D gene: TRBD1
CDR3 DNA: TGTGCCAGCACAATTACAGGGGCCAACTATGGCTACACCTTC
CDR3 protein: CASTITGANYGYTF